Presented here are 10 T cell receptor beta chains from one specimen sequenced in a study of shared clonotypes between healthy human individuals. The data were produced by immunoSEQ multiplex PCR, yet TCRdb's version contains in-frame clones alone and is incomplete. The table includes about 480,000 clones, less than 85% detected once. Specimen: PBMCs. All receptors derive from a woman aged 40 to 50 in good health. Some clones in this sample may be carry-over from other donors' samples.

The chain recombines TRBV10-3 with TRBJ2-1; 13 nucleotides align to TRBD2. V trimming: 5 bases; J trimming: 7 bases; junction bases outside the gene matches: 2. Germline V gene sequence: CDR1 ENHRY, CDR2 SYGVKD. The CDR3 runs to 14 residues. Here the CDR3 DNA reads TGTGCCATCAGTCCGGGACTAGCGGGAAATGAGCAGTTCTTC. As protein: CAISPGLAGNEQFF.

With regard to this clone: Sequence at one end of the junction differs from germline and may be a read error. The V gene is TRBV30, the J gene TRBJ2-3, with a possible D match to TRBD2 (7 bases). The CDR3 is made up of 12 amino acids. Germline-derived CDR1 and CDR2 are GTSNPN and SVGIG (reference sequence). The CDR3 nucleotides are TGTGCCCGGAGGGGGGGTTTGGATCGGCAGTATTTT. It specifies CARRGGLDRQYF.

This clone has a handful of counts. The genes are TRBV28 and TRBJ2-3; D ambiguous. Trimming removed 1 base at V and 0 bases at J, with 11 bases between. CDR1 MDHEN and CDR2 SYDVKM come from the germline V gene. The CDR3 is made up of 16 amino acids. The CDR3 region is CASSLFRHGSTDTQYF. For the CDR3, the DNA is TGTGCCAGCAGTTTATTTCGGCACGGCAGCACAGATACGCAGTATTTT.

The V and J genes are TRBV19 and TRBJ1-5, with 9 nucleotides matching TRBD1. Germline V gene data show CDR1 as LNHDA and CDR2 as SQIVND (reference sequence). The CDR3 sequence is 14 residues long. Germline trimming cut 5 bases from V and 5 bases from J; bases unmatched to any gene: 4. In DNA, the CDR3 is TGTGCCAGTAGTGCGACAGGGGGGGATCAGCCCCAGCATTTT. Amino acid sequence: CASSATGGDQPQHF. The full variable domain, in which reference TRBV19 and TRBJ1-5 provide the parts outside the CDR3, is DGGITQSPKYLFRKEGQNVTLSCEQNLNHDAMYWYRQDPGQGLRLIYYSQIVNDFQKGDIAEGYSVSREKKESFPLTVTSAQKNPTAFYLCASSATGGDQPQHFGDGTRLSIL.

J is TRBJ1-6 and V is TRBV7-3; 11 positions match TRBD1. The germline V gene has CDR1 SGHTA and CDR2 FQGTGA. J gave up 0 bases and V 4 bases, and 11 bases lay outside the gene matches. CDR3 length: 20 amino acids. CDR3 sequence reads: CASSSQGAGTGGSYNSPLHF. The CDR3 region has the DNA TGTGCCAGCAGCTCCCAAGGGGCCGGGACAGGGGGCTCCTATAATTCACCCCTCCACTTT.

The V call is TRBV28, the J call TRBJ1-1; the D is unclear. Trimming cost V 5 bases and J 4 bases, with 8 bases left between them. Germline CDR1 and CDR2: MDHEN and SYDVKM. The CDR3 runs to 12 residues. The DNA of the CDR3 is TGTGCCAGCAGTCACGGCGGCACTGAAGCTTTCTTT. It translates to CASSHGGTEAFF.

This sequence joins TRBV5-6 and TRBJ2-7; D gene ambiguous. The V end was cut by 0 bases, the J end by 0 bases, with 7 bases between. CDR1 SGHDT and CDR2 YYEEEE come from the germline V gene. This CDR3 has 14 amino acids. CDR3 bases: TGTGCCAGCAGCTTGGGGGTAGGCTCCTACGAGCAGTACTTC. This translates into CASSLGVGSYEQYF. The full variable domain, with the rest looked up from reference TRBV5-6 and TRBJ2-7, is DAGVTQSPTHLIKTRGQQVTLRCSPKSGHDTVSWYQQALGQGPQFIFQYYEEEERQRGNFPDRFSGHQFPNYSSELNVNALLLGDSALYLCASSLGVGSYEQYFGPGTRLTVT.

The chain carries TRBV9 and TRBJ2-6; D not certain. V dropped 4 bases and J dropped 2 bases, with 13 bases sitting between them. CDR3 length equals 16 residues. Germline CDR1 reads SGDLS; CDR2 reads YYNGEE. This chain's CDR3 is CASSPYGGAGANVLTF. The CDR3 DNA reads TGTGCCAGCAGCCCCTATGGCGGTGCTGGGGCCAACGTCCTGACTTTC.

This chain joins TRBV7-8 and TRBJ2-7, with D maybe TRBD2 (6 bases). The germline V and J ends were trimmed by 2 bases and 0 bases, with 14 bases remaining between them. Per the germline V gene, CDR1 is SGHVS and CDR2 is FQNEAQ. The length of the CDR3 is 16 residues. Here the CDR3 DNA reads TGTGCCAGCAGCTTAAGGCCATCGGGAGCCTCCTACGAGCAGTACTTC. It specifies CASSLRPSGASYEQYF.

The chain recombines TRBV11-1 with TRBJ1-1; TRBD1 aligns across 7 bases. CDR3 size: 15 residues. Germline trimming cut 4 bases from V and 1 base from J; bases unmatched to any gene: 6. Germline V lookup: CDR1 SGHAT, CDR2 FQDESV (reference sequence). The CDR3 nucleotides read TGTGCCAGCAGCTCGAGGGGACAGACGAACACTGAAGCTTTCTTT. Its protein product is CASSSRGQTNTEAFF.